These 8 T cell receptor beta chains were all obtained from the same sample, sequenced in a study of CD8+ T cells in alopecia areata. RNA was extracted and reverse transcribed into cDNA as the sequencing template. Some clones are missing from TCRdb's copy, which holds only in-frame ones; the method was immunoSEQ multiplex PCR. The table has about 110,000 clones, less than 75% seen once. Sample treatment: oral pan-JAK inhibitor, 5-10 mg twice daily. Here the sequenced sample was CD8+ T cells sorted from blood, taken at week 24, from a patient treated with tofacitinib. Every receptor here comes from a human donor with alopecia areata.

This clone was seen once. This sequence joins TRBV19 and TRBJ2-4, with 8 bases matching TRBD1. The CDR3 is 16 amino acids. V lost 5 bases to trimming and J lost 6 bases; unmatched junction nucleotides: 12. CDR1 and CDR2 from the germline V gene are LNHDA and SQIVND (reference sequence). CDR3 residues: CASSADRVGLGNIQYF. The CDR3 DNA is TGTGCCAGTAGTGCGGACAGGGTTGGGTTGGGAAACATTCAGTACTTC.

This sequence joins TRBV29-1 and TRBJ1-1, with TRBD1 matching over 7 bases. The CDR3 contains 15 residues. Per germline, CDR1 SQVTM and CDR2 ANQGSEA. V shed 6 bases, J shed 1 base, and the junction held 11 bases outside the gene matches. In DNA form, the CDR3 reads TGCAGCGTGATTGACAGGGTCTGGGAGAACACTGAAGCTTTCTTT. Translation: CSVIDRVWENTEAFF.

V gene TRBV6-5 combines with J gene TRBJ2-1; the D is unclear. The V gene's germline CDR1 is MNHEY and CDR2 SVGAGI. This CDR3 region has 15 residues. V lost 2 bases, J lost 3 bases, and 11 bases lay in between. The DNA of the CDR3 is TGTGCCAGCAGTTACGAAGGTTTAAACTACAATGAGCAGTTCTTC. The encoded protein is CASSYEGLNYNEQFF.

This chain connects TRBV6-1 to TRBJ1-5; D might be TRBD1 (5 bases). The ends were cut back, 8 bases at V and 3 bases at J, with 17 bases in the middle. Germline V gene sequence: CDR1 MNHNS, CDR2 SASEGT. This CDR3 has 15 residues. The DNA for the CDR3 is TGTGCCAGCCGCTCGTCCGGGGACGTCAATCAGCCCCAGCATTTT. Translation: CASRSSGDVNQPQHF.

This clone appeared once. The J gene is TRBJ2-7, the V gene TRBV27; D ambiguous. The CDR3 extends over 14 amino acids. Trimming pared 3 bases from V and 0 bases from J, leaving 9 bases between. Germline V gene data show CDR1 as MNHEY and CDR2 as SMNVEV (reference sequence). The CDR3 region is CASSLTSSSYEQYF. CDR3 nucleotide sequence: TGTGCCAGCAGTTTGACATCCAGCTCCTACGAGCAGTACTTC.

The rearrangement links TRBV27 to TRBJ2-3, with D maybe TRBD1 (5 bases). Trimming shortened V by 6 bases and J by 0 bases, and 7 bases separated the two germline ends. The CDR3 sequence is 13 residues long. Per germline, CDR1 MNHEY and CDR2 SMNVEV (reference sequence). CDR3 DNA: TGTGCCAGCAGCAGGGCCAGCACAGATACGCAGTATTTT. Translating it yields CASSRASTDTQYF.

This clone was counted a few times. The V and J genes are TRBV6-6 and TRBJ1-4; the D gene is possibly TRBD1 (6 bases). Germline CDR1 is MNHNY and CDR2 is SVGAGI (reference sequence). The CDR3 is made up of 15 amino acids. V was trimmed by 2 bases and J by 7 bases, leaving 14 bases between them. CDR3 DNA sequence: TGTGCCAGCAGTTACGGAGGGGGGGAATTTGAAAAACTGTTTTTT. Residues: CASSYGGGEFEKLFF.

V is TRBV27 and J is TRBJ2-1; D remains unclear. This CDR3 has 12 residues. Deletions cut 6 bases from V and 6 bases from J, with 9 bases between. Germline V gives CDR1 MNHEY, CDR2 SMNVEV (reference sequence). The DNA for the CDR3 is TGTGCCAGCAGCTCCGGCTCCAATGAGCAGTTCTTC. Its protein product is CASSSGSNEQFF.